This TCR beta chain is drawn from a study of T cell changes during pregnancy in multiple sclerosis. This clone was detected once. Trimming cost V 2 bases and J 2 bases, with 18 bases left between them. This CDR3 has 17 residues. CDR1 and CDR2 from the germline V gene are MNHNS and SASEGT. Here immunoSEQ multiplex PCR was the method, and the copy in TCRdb shows in-frame clones only, minus some. In the table there are some 49,000 clones, about 90% of which are singletons. The genes are TRBV6-1 and TRBJ1-1; D remains ambiguous. The sample was peripheral blood, taken after pregnancy. The receptor was isolated from a female donor in good health, enrolled as a control in a pregnancy study. The CDR3 loop is CASSERLAAAANTEAFF. CDR3 coding DNA: TGTGCCAGCAGTGAAAGGTTGGCGGCAGCTGCTAACACTGAAGCTTTCTTT.